This T cell receptor beta chain appears in the sequencing data of a study of regulatory T cells in long-lasting Graves disease. Turning to the study itself: Antithyroid drugs had been given to newly diagnosed Graves' patients for under 3 months.

The time point was: newly diagnosed GD, antithyroid drugs for less than 3 months. Generation of the TCR library employed RNA extracted from PBMCs. American Thyroid Association guidelines defined Graves' disease diagnosis. Nine-milliliter peripheral blood samples went into EDTA tubes. The length of the CDR3 is 14 residues. Germline V gene lookup returns CDR1 DFQATT and CDR2 SNEGSKA (reference sequence). V was pared by 5 bases and J by 0 bases, with 14 bases between. Arm-PCR of CDR3 regions and iRepertoire HTBI primers were used to build TCR beta libraries. In TCRdb, the multiplex PCR reads were re-called with MiXCR into one record per CDR3 protein. Of about 500,000 distinct CDR3 sequences listed, under 20% are singletons. Remarks on this clonotype: Its target is not known.

Study results and limitations: Newly diagnosed Graves' patients exceeded persistent ones in TCR diversity.

The sample also formed part of further work on T cells in Graves' hyperthyroidism and ophthalmopathy.

This TCR was sampled from a man in his forties with Graves disease. The starting material was peripheral blood mononuclear cells (PBMCs), obtained at new diagnosis, from a patient treated with antithyroid drugs. This rearrangement joins TRBV20-1 to TRBJ2-7, with D tentatively TRBD2 (6 bases). CDR3 sequence (DNA): TGCAGTGCTTTGACCCCGACTAGCTCCTACGAGCAGTACTTC. Its translation is CSALTPTSSYEQYF.